Shown below are 24 T cell receptor beta chains from a single sample sequenced in a study of follicular helper T cells after annual influenza vaccination. This table comes from immunoSEQ multiplex PCR, and its TCRdb copy is limited to in-frame clones, with some not included. The data show approximately 9,000 clones, 80% to 90% seen once. Time point specified: 2014-2015 season, 7 days after vaccination. Sequencing used CXCR5+ CD38- circulating T follicular helper cells from blood, obtained 7 days after influenza vaccination. The subset is: circulating Tfh, non-naive CD4+CXCR5+PD-1+ (ICOS+CD38+ or ICOS-CD38-). The receptors shown here come from an adult who received the influenza vaccine.

The J gene is TRBJ2-5, the V gene TRBV10-3; D perhaps matches TRBD2 (6 bases). The CDR3 is 13 residues long. Deletions cut 5 bases from V and 5 bases from J, with 12 bases between. Per germline, CDR1 ENHRY and CDR2 SYGVKD. This CDR3 is CAISKGLKETQYF. CDR3 DNA sequence: TGTGCCATCAGTAAGGGACTGAAGGAGACCCAGTACTTC.

The chain carries TRBV28 and TRBJ2-7; TRBD2 is a possible D gene (5 bases). With 6 bases removed from V and 3 bases from J, the gap between germline ends came to 21 bases. CDR3 length equals 16 residues. Per germline, CDR1 MDHEN and CDR2 SYDVKM. The DNA for the CDR3 is TGTGCCAGCAGCCGAGGGCCCAATTCGAACTACTACGAGCAGTACTTC. This sequence encodes CASSRGPNSNYYEQYF.

A single count supports this clone. The gene calls are TRBV6-1 and TRBJ2-2, with unresolved D. Germline assignment: CDR1 MNHNS and CDR2 SASEGT. Deletions cut 3 bases from V and 3 bases from J, with 11 bases between. The CDR3 loop spans 15 amino acids. DNA of the CDR3: TGTGCCAGCAGTGATAGTGTCTATTACACCGGGGAGCTGTTTTTT. The encoded protein is CASSDSVYYTGELFF.

This chain links TRBV2 with TRBJ1-1, with TRBD1 identical over 10 bases. This CDR3 comprises 14 residues. CDR1 and CDR2 from the germline V gene are SNHLY and FYNNEI. With 6 bases clipped from V and 3 bases from J, the junction kept 4 bases outside the gene matches. CDR3 in DNA: TGTGCCAGCAGCTCCGGGACAGGGGACACTGAAGCTTTCTTT. This gives the protein CASSSGTGDTEAFF.

The J gene is TRBJ2-3, the V gene TRBV9, with TRBD1 matching 7 bases. V gave up 3 bases and J gave up 5 bases; unmatched junction bases: 6. The CDR3 has 14 residues. Germline V gives CDR1 SGDLS, CDR2 YYNGEE. The CDR3 protein is CASSDRDRRDTQYF. The DNA for the CDR3 is TGTGCCAGCAGCGACCGGGACAGAAGAGATACGCAGTATTTT.

The chain uses TRBV9 and TRBJ2-3; TRBD2 aligns across 9 bases. V lost 3 bases to trimming and J lost 6 bases; unmatched junction nucleotides: 11. Looked up from germline, CDR1 is SGDLS and CDR2 is YYNGEE. The CDR3 spans 16 residues. CDR3 loop: CASSGEREALFDTQYF. The DNA for the CDR3 is TGTGCCAGCAGCGGTGAGCGGGAGGCCCTATTTGATACGCAGTATTTT.

The chain uses TRBV11-2 and TRBJ2-7; perhaps TRBD1 as D (6 bases). The CDR3 spans 13 residues. V lost 0 bases, J lost 5 bases, and 8 bases lay in between. Per the germline V gene, CDR1 is SGHAT and CDR2 is FQNNGV. CDR3 sequence (DNA): TGTGCCAGCAGCTTAGATCCAGGGGACGAGCAGTACTTC. It encodes CASSLDPGDEQYF. The variable domain in full, completed from reference TRBV11-2 and TRBJ2-7, reads EAGVAQSPRYKIIEKRQSVAFWCNPISGHATLYWYQQILGQGPKLLIQFQNNGVVDDSQLPKDRFSAERLKGVDSTLKIQPAKLEDSAVYLCASSLDPGDEQYFGPGTRLTVT.

The CDR3 spells CASSPTGGTYEQYF. In DNA form, the CDR3 reads TGTGCCAGCAGCCCTACTGGGGGTACCTACGAGCAGTACTTC. V usage is TRBV7-9 and J usage is TRBJ2-7, with D perhaps given as TRBD1 or TRBD2 (5 bases each). V was shortened by 5 bases and J by 2 bases, with 13 bases between the two germline ends. The germline gives CDR1 SEHNR, CDR2 FQNEAQ (reference sequence). This CDR3 contains 14 residues.

The rearrangement uses TRBV28 and TRBJ1-2; D may be TRBD1 (5 bases). Germline lookup yields CDR1 MDHEN and CDR2 SYDVKM. The V gene lost 2 bases and the J gene lost 4 bases, with 11 bases spanning the gap. The CDR3 contains 14 residues. This CDR3 is CASSLGHSGYGYTF. CDR3 in DNA: TGTGCCAGCAGTTTAGGACACAGTGGCTATGGCTACACCTTC.

CDR3 nucleotides: TGTGCCAGCAGTTCACCCGGGACAGGGGGCCCGAATCAGCCCCAGCATTTT. Protein: CASSSPGTGGPNQPQHF. V and J are TRBV2 and TRBJ1-5, with 12 bases aligning to TRBD1. V gave up 5 bases and J gave up 4 bases; unmatched junction bases: 9. There are 17 residues in the CDR3. Germline V gene lookup returns CDR1 SNHLY and CDR2 FYNNEI.

This chain connects TRBV9 to TRBJ1-4; 12 nucleotides line up with TRBD1. The CDR3 has 16 residues. CDR1 and CDR2 (germline): SGDLS, YYNGEE. V trimming: 4 bases; J trimming: 7 bases; junction bases outside the gene matches: 8. DNA of the CDR3: TGTGCCAGCAGCTCCGGGACAGGGGGCGCCGGTGAAAAACTGTTTTTT. It specifies CASSSGTGGAGEKLFF.

This clone was seen only a few times. The CDR3 protein is CASMHSGFDYTF. CDR3 DNA sequence: TGTGCCAGCATGCACAGTGGGTTTGACTACACCTTC. The V and J genes are TRBV28 and TRBJ1-2; D not resolved. V lost 7 bases and J 10 bases, leaving 16 bases between the germline ends. The CDR3 sequence is 12 residues long. CDR1 is MDHEN and CDR2 is SYDVKM in the germline V gene.

The genes are TRBV28 and TRBJ2-7, with D uncertain. Trimming left V 4 bases short and J 8 bases short, with 9 bases between. The CDR3 contains 11 residues. Germline CDR1 reads MDHEN; CDR2 reads SYDVKM. The CDR3 DNA reads as TGTGCCAGCAGTTCCCCCAGGCAGCAGTACTTC. This gives the protein CASSSPRQQYF.

This rearrangement joins TRBV28 to TRBJ2-3, with TRBD1 as a possible D gene (6 bases). The V gene lost 5 bases and the J gene lost 0 bases, with 24 bases spanning the gap. Germline V gene sequence: CDR1 MDHEN, CDR2 SYDVKM. The CDR3 contains 19 residues. This CDR3 is CASSTLLRLDRTSTDTQYF. The CDR3 DNA sequence: TGTGCCAGCAGTACCCTCCTTCGCTTGGACAGAACTAGCACAGATACGCAGTATTTT.

This clone was seen a single time. This chain links TRBV11-3 with TRBJ2-5; 7 bases fit TRBD1. V shed 5 bases and J 5 bases; nucleotides not matched to a gene: 5. Germline CDR1 and CDR2: SGHNT and YENEEA. CDR3 size: 13 residues. CDR3 in amino acids: CASSRQGQETQYF. The CDR3 bases are TGTGCCAGCAGCCGACAGGGTCAGGAGACCCAGTACTTC.

The chain employs TRBV7-7 and TRBJ1-3; D ambiguous. Trimming removed 5 bases at V and 0 bases at J, with 8 bases between. This CDR3 has 14 amino acids. The V gene's germline CDR1 is SSHAT and CDR2 FNYEAQ (reference sequence). The CDR3 DNA reads TGTGCCAGCAGCGACGGTACCTCTGGAAACACCATATATTTT. Translated, it gives CASSDGTSGNTIYF.

J is TRBJ2-3 and V is TRBV2, with 7 bases aligning to TRBD1. The CDR3 has 20 amino acids. CDR1 is SNHLY, CDR2 FYNNEI, per germline. Germline trimming cut 7 bases from V and 3 bases from J; bases unmatched to any gene: 25. The CDR3 protein is CASKRTGVLLESGWTDTQYF. The CDR3 coding sequence is TGTGCCAGCAAAAGAACAGGGGTCCTCTTAGAAAGTGGTTGGACAGATACGCAGTATTTT.

J is TRBJ1-4 and V is TRBV5-5; D remains ambiguous. Germline-derived CDR1 and CDR2 are SGHKS and YYEKEE (reference sequence). V lost 0 bases and J 7 bases, leaving 13 bases between the germline ends. The length of the CDR3 is 15 residues. CDR3 residues: CASSLDLVVGEKLFF. In DNA, the CDR3 is TGTGCCAGCAGCTTGGATCTTGTAGTCGGTGAAAAACTGTTTTTT. Using reference TRBV5-5 and TRBJ1-4 for the parts outside the CDR3, the full variable domain is DAGVTQSPTHLIKTRGQQVTLRCSPISGHKSVSWYQQVLGQGPQFIFQYYEKEERGRGNFPDRFSARQFPNYSSELNVNALLLGDSALYLCASSLDLVVGEKLFFGSGTQLSVL.

The rearrangement uses TRBV19 and TRBJ2-1; D is unclear. The CDR3 is 13 residues long. V was pared by 5 bases and J by 8 bases, with 13 bases between. Per germline, CDR1 LNHDA and CDR2 SQIVND (reference sequence). The CDR3 DNA reads as TGTGCCAGTAGTCCCCGAACTGGGGATGAGCAGTTCTTC. Protein product: CASSPRTGDEQFF. The whole variable domain, filled in from reference TRBV19 and TRBJ2-1, reads DGGITQSPKYLFRKEGQNVTLSCEQNLNHDAMYWYRQDPGQGLRLIYYSQIVNDFQKGDIAEGYSVSREKKESFPLTVTSAQKNPTAFYLCASSPRTGDEQFFGPGTRLTVL.

The chain employs TRBV6-1 and TRBJ2-7; possible D gene TRBD1, 5 bases. The CDR3 spans 13 residues. CDR1 is MNHNS and CDR2 is SASEGT in the germline V gene. Trimming cost V 5 bases and J 4 bases, with 12 bases left between them. In DNA form, the CDR3 reads TGTGCCAGCAGTCTCAGGGTAAGGTACGAGCAGTACTTC. It encodes CASSLRVRYEQYF.

V is TRBV10-3 and J is TRBJ1-2; 9 bases align to TRBD1. V lost 10 bases to trimming and J lost 6 bases; unmatched junction nucleotides: 3. Germline CDR1 ENHRY, CDR2 SYGVKD. The CDR3 extends over 11 amino acids. DNA of the CDR3: TGTGCCACTGGGGACAGGGATGGCTACACCTTC. Translation gives CATGDRDGYTF.

The chain is built from TRBV10-3 and TRBJ2-5; no definite D call. Germline CDR1 reads ENHRY; CDR2 reads SYGVKD. This CDR3 spans 13 amino acids. V lost 0 bases to trimming and J lost 9 bases, with 11 bases between them. The CDR3 nucleotides are TGTGCCATCAGTGAGTCTTACGGGTGGGCCCAGTACTTC. It is translated as CAISESYGWAQYF.

This sequence joins TRBV19 and TRBJ2-3; D possibly corresponds to TRBD2 (6 bases). Germline V lookup: CDR1 LNHDA, CDR2 SQIVND (reference sequence). With 4 bases removed from V and 2 bases from J, the gap between germline ends came to 16 bases. This CDR3 is 16 amino acids long. The CDR3 DNA follows: TGTGCCAGTAGTAGCCCGCGGAGGGCCAACACAGATACGCAGTATTTT. Amino acids: CASSSPRRANTDTQYF.

In its sample, this clone was seen once. A read error may produce the germline difference seen at one junction end. This chain links TRBV7-7 with TRBJ2-3; 12 nucleotides line up with TRBD2. The CDR3 has 15 residues. Germline CDR1 SSHAT, CDR2 FNYEAQ (reference sequence). The DNA of the CDR3 is TGTGCTAGCAGCTTAGGGACTAGCGGGACAGATACGCAGTATTTT. It yields the protein CASSLGTSGTDTQYF.